This is a list of T cell receptor beta chains from one sample in a study of blood T cell repertoires in COVID-19. Generated by immunoSEQ multiplex PCR, the TCRdb table keeps only in-frame clones and is missing some. This sample has roughly 200,000 clones, with 75% to 85% found just once. The source material was peripheral blood. The receptors stem from a man in his 60s with acute or convalescent COVID-19. The CDR3 runs from the conserved cysteine through the conserved F or W. D genes are given only for firm matches. Clone size is given for some rows only: seen once, a few or many times, or a class if the clone is expanded.

j_call	cdr3_length	v_call	d_call	clone_size	cdr3_nt	cdr3_aa
TRBJ1-2	14	TRBV6-5	TRBD1	.	TGTGCCAGCAGTTGGGACAGGGTCCCCTATGGCTACACCTTC	CASSWDRVPYGYTF
TRBJ2-7	17	TRBV28	TRBD2	.	TGTGCCAGCAGAGTTACGCCCGGGACTAGCGGGAGATACGAGCAGTACTTC	CASRVTPGTSGRYEQYF
TRBJ1-3	17	TRBV28	.	.	TGTGCCAGCAGTTTAGCTGGCGGGCGGGCTACTGGAAACACCATATATTTT	CASSLAGGRATGNTIYF
TRBJ1-4	13	TRBV29-1	.	.	TGCAGCGTTGAAACCGGAGTTAATGAAAAACTGTTTTTT	CSVETGVNEKLFF
TRBJ1-5	16	TRBV19	TRBD1	.	TGTGCCAGTAGTAAATTTGGGACAGGGCTAAATCAGCCCCAGCATTTT	CASSKFGTGLNQPQHF
TRBJ1-3	12	TRBV29-1	.	.	TGCAGCGTTGATACGGAGGGAAACACCATATATTTT	CSVDTEGNTIYF
TRBJ2-1	18	TRBV10-3	TRBD2	.	TGTGCCATCAGTGAGGGAGCTAGCGGGGGGGGGTATTACAATGAGCAGTTCTTC	CAISEGASGGGYYNEQFF
TRBJ1-2	18	TRBV7-9	TRBD1	few	TGTGCCAGCAGCCAGCCGGACAGGGGGCGGCTATTTAACTATGGCTACACCTTC	CASSQPDRGRLFNYGYTF
TRBJ1-1	15	TRBV2	TRBD1	.	TGTGCCAGCAGGACACCGGGACAGGGTGGCACTGAAGCTTTCTTT	CASRTPGQGGTEAFF
TRBJ1-1	13	TRBV7-2	.	.	TGTGCCAGCAGCTTAGTGAGAAACACTGAAGCTTTCTTT	CASSLVRNTEAFF
TRBJ1-2	16	TRBV5-4	TRBD1	.	TGTGCCAGCAGCTTGGCGGGGACAGGAGCTAACTATGGCTACACCTTC	CASSLAGTGANYGYTF
TRBJ2-7	15	TRBV10-3	.	.	TGTGCCATCAGTGAAAACCAGTCCGGGTCCTACGAGCAGTACTTC	CAISENQSGSYEQYF
TRBJ1-2	13	TRBV19	.	once	TGTGCCAGTAGGGTAACAGGGAACTATGGCTACACCTTC	CASRVTGNYGYTF
TRBJ2-7	14	TRBV28	TRBD2	.	TGTGCCAGCAGTATACTAGCGGCCCCTTACGAGCAGTACTTC	CASSILAAPYEQYF
TRBJ1-2	14	TRBV27	TRBD1	many	TGTGCCAGCAGTTTTTATGGACAGGGAGTAGGCTACACCTTC	CASSFYGQGVGYTF
TRBJ2-5	15	TRBV24-1	TRBD1	.	TGTGCCACCAGTGACCCTACAGGGGGCGGGGAGACCCAGTACTTC	CATSDPTGGGETQYF
TRBJ1-1	15	TRBV9	TRBD1	.	TGTGCCAGCAGCCCCAGTCAACAGGGGGCGCTTGATGCTTTCTTT	CASSPSQQGALDAFF
TRBJ2-1	12	TRBV12-3/TRBV12-4	.	.	TGTGCCAGCAGTTTATCCAGTGTTGAGCAGTTCTTC	CASSLSSVEQFF
TRBJ2-1	18	TRBV7-2	TRBD2	.	TGTGCCAGCAGCTCCCCCCCGGGGCGGGGGAGCTCCTACAATGAGCAGTTCTTC	CASSSPPGRGSSYNEQFF
TRBJ2-1	16	TRBV7-2	TRBD2	few	TGTGCCAGCAGCTTCCTTTCGGGGGGGGTCGGCAATGAGCAGTTCTTC	CASSFLSGGVGNEQFF
TRBJ1-1	14	TRBV6-5	.	.	TGTGCCAGCAGCCAGGGGCTGGGGAGTCGGGAAGCTTTCTTT	CASSQGLGSREAFF
TRBJ2-7	13	TRBV5-1	.	.	TGCGCCAGCAGCTTGGCATCGAGCTACGAGCAGTACTTC	CASSLASSYEQYF
TRBJ1-2	15	TRBV6-5	.	.	TGTGCCAGCAGTTACTCGAGGGGGGGTGCCGATGGCTACACCTTC	CASSYSRGGADGYTF
TRBJ1-4	21	TRBV3-1/TRBV3-2	.	once	TGTGCCAGCAGCCAACGCCCCGGAGGCCTCACGGTCGCCGCACCTAATGAAAAACTGTTTTTT	CASSQRPGGLTVAAPNEKLFF
TRBJ2-3	13	TRBV10-3	.	once	TGTGCCATCAGTGAGTCGTCAGTAGATACGCAGTATTTT	CAISESSVDTQYF
TRBJ2-3	15	TRBV27	.	.	TGTGCCAGCAGTTCCCCCCACAGAATTACAGATACGCAGTATTTT	CASSSPHRITDTQYF
TRBJ1-2	14	TRBV10-3	TRBD1	.	TGTGCCATCAGTGAGCCGGCGACAGGGAATGGCTACACCTTC	CAISEPATGNGYTF
TRBJ1-1	15	TRBV5-1	.	many	TGCGCCAGCAGCTTGGGCCCCATCGGTAGCACTGAAGCTTTCTTT	CASSLGPIGSTEAFF